The count of the clone carrying this TCR beta chain is one. No antigen is known for it. The record originates from a study of T cells in Graves' hyperthyroidism and ophthalmopathy. Using RNA transcripts as the source, TCR beta CDR3 regions were amplified. The HTBI primer set served for first-round RT-PCR of the TCR CDR3. Each CDR3 protein is one row after TCRdb ran MiXCR on the multiplex PCR reads. This table has about 98,000 distinct CDR3 sequences, roughly 39% appearing once. Study outcomes and limitations: Most clonotypes expanded in the thyroid (above 0.001) were also present in blood.

Patients aged 18 to 65 with hyperthyroidism were newly diagnosed, with duration under 2 months. Uncontrolled infections, other autoimmune diseases, pregnancy or lactation led to exclusion of patients. After removal of 5 bases from V and 7 bases from J, the junction contained 6 bases not matched to a gene. The CDR3 runs 14 residues. Looked up from germline, CDR1 is SGHTA and CDR2 is FQGNSA. The chain combines TRBV7-2 with TRBJ1-5; 9 bases fit TRBD1. Sequenced input: peripheral blood or thyroid tissue (not recorded which). This clonotype was sampled from a woman between 25 and 40 years old with Graves' hyperthyroidism. DNA for the CDR3: TGTGCCAGCAGCGGACAGGGGACGGGGCAGCCCCAGCATTTT. Its translation: CASSGQGTGQPQHF.